A single sample is the source of the 26 T cell receptor beta chains below, sequenced in a study of a mutant IDH1 vaccine in newly diagnosed glioma. No cognate antigen is known for these TCRs. The time point: week 5, during vaccination. A single vaccine dose contained 300 ug of mutant IDH1 20-mer peptide, and topical imiquimod was used with it. Clones were read by immunoSEQ multiplex PCR, and TCRdb kept only the in-frame ones, dropping some. In the table there are 45,000 to 70,000 clones, over 70% of which are singletons. The material was PBMCs, obtained from a glioma patient whose treatment included an IDH1 peptide vaccine. The receptors originated from a man younger than 40 with glioma.

The CDR3 region is CASSPRQGAGNTEAFF. The CDR3 bases are TGTGCCAGCAGCCCTAGACAGGGGGCGGGGAACACTGAAGCTTTCTTT. The chain is built from TRBV5-4 and TRBJ1-1; TRBD1 aligns across 10 bases. The J segment lost 1 base and the V segment lost 4 bases, leaving 7 bases of the junction unmatched. In germline, CDR1 is SGHNT, CDR2 YYREEE (reference sequence). The CDR3 sequence is 16 residues long.

This clone occurred once. The V gene is TRBV6-5, the J gene TRBJ2-5; possibly TRBD1 for D (6 bases). Germline-derived CDR1 and CDR2 are MNHEY and SVGAGI. The CDR3 is made up of 14 amino acids. V lost 3 bases, J lost 4 bases, and 12 bases lay in between. The CDR3 loop reads CASSYSGRGETQYF. The CDR3 nucleotides are TGTGCCAGCAGTTATTCGGGCAGGGGAGAGACCCAGTACTTC.

The rearrangement joins TRBV6-5 to TRBJ2-7; D is undetermined. The CDR3 totals 12 residues. The V end was cut by 8 bases, the J end by 3 bases, with 11 bases between. Germline V gene data show CDR1 as MNHEY and CDR2 as SVGAGI. This CDR3 reads CASGQVNYEQYF. The CDR3 DNA is TGTGCCAGCGGGCAGGTAAACTACGAGCAGTACTTC.

The gene calls are TRBV7-9 and TRBJ1-1, with unresolved D. This CDR3 region has 14 residues. Deletions cut 1 base from V and 2 bases from J, with 8 bases between. CDR1 and CDR2 from the germline V gene are SEHNR and FQNEAQ (reference sequence). DNA for the CDR3: TGTGCCAGCAGCTTAGGGCAGACAAACACTGAAGCTTTCTTT. Protein: CASSLGQTNTEAFF.

Remarks on this clone: The same CDR3 also results from other DNA sequences found in this sample. This chain connects TRBV6-6 to TRBJ2-4; D unclear. Trimming left V 6 bases short and J 0 bases short, with 6 bases between. In germline, CDR1 is MNHNY, CDR2 SVGAGI (reference sequence). The CDR3 runs 13 residues. As DNA, the CDR3 is TGTGCCAGCAGGGAGATAGCCAAAAACATTCAGTACTTC. Translation: CASREIAKNIQYF.

V usage is TRBV19 and J usage is TRBJ1-1; D unresolved. V was shortened by 5 bases and J by 0 bases, with 16 bases between the two germline ends. Germline V gene lookup returns CDR1 LNHDA and CDR2 SQIVND (reference sequence). This CDR3 is 16 amino acids long. As DNA, the CDR3 is TGTGCCAGTAGTTCACAGAATCCAAGGATGAACACTGAAGCTTTCTTT. Amino acid sequence: CASSSQNPRMNTEAFF.

For this clone: At one boundary the junction diverges from the germline segment, which might be a read error. Other DNA sequences from this sample encode an identical CDR3 as well. This chain connects TRBV18 to TRBJ2-7, with D perhaps matching TRBD1 (5 bases). The CDR3 has 16 residues. Germline V lookup: CDR1 KGHSH, CDR2 LQKENI. CDR3 protein: CASSPPRGSISYEQYF. In nucleotides, the CDR3 is TGTGCCAGCTCGCCACCTAGGGGTTCGATCTCCTACGAGCAGTACTTC.

The V and J genes are TRBV11-3 and TRBJ1-1; D call uncertain. Germline CDR1 is SGHNT and CDR2 is YENEEA. The CDR3 covers 13 residues. V gave up 0 bases and J gave up 5 bases, with 7 bases separating them. The CDR3 loop is CASSLDRRTEAFF. DNA for the CDR3: TGTGCCAGCAGCTTAGATAGGAGGACTGAAGCTTTCTTT.

This rearrangement joins TRBV19 to TRBJ2-1; D unresolved. The CDR3 contains 15 residues. V was trimmed by 4 bases and J by 4 bases, leaving 14 bases between them. CDR1 LNHDA and CDR2 SQIVND come from the germline V gene (reference sequence). The CDR3, as DNA: TGTGCCAGTAGTACCCGACCCACACAGTACAATGAGCAGTTCTTC. Its protein product is CASSTRPTQYNEQFF.

CDR3 amino acids: CASSPLLWGSPNEQFF. CDR3 nucleotides: TGTGCCAGCAGTCCCCTCTTGTGGGGGTCCCCCAATGAGCAGTTCTTC. The chain employs TRBV27 and TRBJ2-1; either TRBD1 or TRBD2 may supply D (5 bases each). The CDR3 consists of 16 residues. The V end lost 5 bases, the J end lost 6 bases, and 20 bases lay between the germline ends. Germline V lookup: CDR1 MNHEY, CDR2 SMNVEV (reference sequence).

V usage is TRBV7-2 and J usage is TRBJ2-1; weak D call: TRBD1 (6 bases). This CDR3 has 15 amino acids. The germline V gene has CDR1 SGHTA and CDR2 FQGNSA. V dropped 5 bases and J dropped 4 bases, with 15 bases sitting between them. The CDR3 DNA sequence: TGTGCCAGCAGCACAAGGGGGTCTCAATACAATGAGCAGTTCTTC. This encodes CASSTRGSQYNEQFF.

The chain has TRBV29-1 and TRBJ2-7; the match to TRBD1 covers 9 bases. The CDR3 spans 12 residues. V lost 4 bases and J lost 6; bases outside the gene matches: 4. The germline CDR1 and CDR2 sequences are SQVTM and ANQGSEA. The CDR3 here is CSVGDRVGEQYF. Here the CDR3 DNA reads TGCAGCGTTGGGGACAGGGTGGGCGAGCAGTACTTC.

The V gene is TRBV6-6, the J gene TRBJ2-1; D is undetermined. CDR3 length: 14 amino acids. Trimming left V 4 bases short and J 2 bases short, with 9 bases between. Germline V gene sequence: CDR1 MNHNY, CDR2 SVGAGI (reference sequence). The DNA for the CDR3 is TGTGCCAGCAGTTGGACGGGCACCTACAATGAGCAGTTCTTC. Translation: CASSWTGTYNEQFF.

The chain links TRBV7-9 to TRBJ1-1; 8 nucleotides agree with TRBD1. The V segment lost 5 bases and the J segment 5 bases; nucleotides outside the gene matches: 13. CDR1 and CDR2 (germline): SEHNR, FQNEAQ (reference sequence). The CDR3 contains 16 residues. The DNA for the CDR3 is TGTGCCAGCAGCCGTACAGGGGGAACAGGGGGGACTGAAGCTTTCTTT. Protein sequence: CASSRTGGTGGTEAFF. Complete variable domain (other parts from reference TRBV7-9 and TRBJ1-1): DTGVSQNPRHKITKRGQNVTFRCDPISEHNRLYWYRQTLGQGPEFLTYFQNEAQLEKSRLLSDRFSAERPKGSFSTLEIQRTEQGDSAMYLCASSRTGGTGGTEAFFGQGTRLTVV.

This clone has more than one count but fewer than ten. This rearrangement joins TRBV5-6 to TRBJ1-5; D is perhaps TRBD1 (5 bases). The CDR3 spans 15 residues. V gave up 0 bases and J gave up 5 bases, with 12 bases separating them. Per germline, CDR1 SGHDT and CDR2 YYEEEE. The chain's CDR3 is CASSLAQGFDQPQHF. DNA of the CDR3: TGTGCCAGCAGCTTGGCCCAGGGATTCGATCAGCCCCAGCATTTT. The variable domain in full, completed from reference TRBV5-6 and TRBJ1-5, reads DAGVTQSPTHLIKTRGQQVTLRCSPKSGHDTVSWYQQALGQGPQFIFQYYEEEERQRGNFPDRFSGHQFPNYSSELNVNALLLGDSALYLCASSLAQGFDQPQHFGDGTRLSIL.

V and J are TRBV27 and TRBJ1-2; D ambiguous. In germline, CDR1 is MNHEY, CDR2 SMNVEV (reference sequence). Trimming stripped 5 bases from V and 0 bases from J, with 22 bases between. The CDR3 length is 18 residues. CDR3 sequence reads: CASSRNRVGTAPNYGYTF. In DNA, the CDR3 is TGTGCCAGCAGTCGGAATCGGGTGGGAACGGCTCCTAACTATGGCTACACCTTC.

This chain links TRBV6-1 with TRBJ1-2; 7 bases map to TRBD1. The V gene's germline CDR1 is MNHNS and CDR2 SASEGT. The CDR3 has 13 residues. The trim removed 4 bases at V and 8 bases at J, leaving 7 bases unmatched. CDR3 nucleotides: TGTGCCAGCAGTGTTCGTCAGGGGGGGGGCTACACCTTC. Translation gives CASSVRQGGGYTF.

This clone showed up just once. The rearrangement joins TRBV4-2 to TRBJ2-1; either TRBD1 or TRBD2 may supply D (5 bases each). CDR3 length: 15 amino acids. Germline V gene sequence: CDR1 LGHNA, CDR2 YNFKEQ. The V end lost 4 bases, the J end lost 2 bases, and 12 bases lay between the germline ends. CDR3 residues: CASSLLVGAYNEQFF. CDR3 in DNA: TGTGCCAGCAGCCTACTAGTGGGGGCCTACAATGAGCAGTTCTTC.

V usage is TRBV27 and J usage is TRBJ2-6, with D perhaps assigned TRBD1 or TRBD2 (6 bases each). Germline CDR1 and CDR2: MNHEY and SMNVEV (reference sequence). The CDR3 extends over 15 amino acids. Trimming left V 8 bases short and J 4 bases short, with 15 bases between. The CDR3 coding sequence is TGTGCCAGCCGACCAGGGGCGGGGGGGGCCAACGTCCTGACTTTC. It encodes CASRPGAGGANVLTF.

The V and J genes are TRBV6-5 and TRBJ2-2; TRBD2 aligns across 7 bases. V shed 4 bases and J 1 base; nucleotides not matched to a gene: 6. The CDR3 is made up of 16 amino acids. Germline V gene lookup returns CDR1 MNHEY and CDR2 SVGAGI. The CDR3 nucleotides are TGTGCCAGCAGTTGGGCGTGGGGGGGGAACACCGGGGAGCTGTTTTTT. Its protein product is CASSWAWGGNTGELFF.

The V call is TRBV9, the J call TRBJ2-5, with TRBD1 matching 7 bases. This CDR3 spans 15 amino acids. V lost 0 bases and J lost 4; bases outside the gene matches: 6. The germline gives CDR1 SGDLS, CDR2 YYNGEE. CDR3 loop: CASSVADRVGETQYF. CDR3 coding DNA: TGTGCCAGCAGCGTAGCAGACAGGGTAGGAGAGACCCAGTACTTC.

This sequence joins TRBV27 and TRBJ2-7, with a possible D match to TRBD1 (7 bases). V lost 2 bases and J 3 bases, leaving 17 bases between the germline ends. Germline V gene lookup returns CDR1 MNHEY and CDR2 SMNVEV (reference sequence). The CDR3 sequence is 16 residues long. CDR3 loop: CASSLARGDPYYEQYF. In DNA form, the CDR3 reads TGTGCCAGCAGTTTAGCCAGGGGGGACCCCTACTACGAGCAGTACTTC.

The chain uses TRBV18 and TRBJ2-4; TRBD1 agrees at 8 bases. The CDR3 contains 12 residues. V dropped 5 bases and J dropped 9; count of bases not matched to a gene: 3. CDR1 is KGHSH, CDR2 LQKENI, per germline. The DNA for the CDR3 is TGTGCCAGCTCAGCGGACAGGGCCATTCAGTACTTC. Protein product: CASSADRAIQYF. The variable domain in full, with the rest retrieved from reference TRBV18 and TRBJ2-4, is NAGVMQNPRHLVRRRGQEARLRCSPMKGHSHVYWYRQLPEEGLKFMVYLQKENIIDESGMPKERFSAEFPKEGPSILRIQQVVRGDSAAYFCASSADRAIQYFGAGTRLSVL.

V gene TRBV27 combines with J gene TRBJ2-1, with unresolved D. Germline lookup yields CDR1 MNHEY and CDR2 SMNVEV (reference sequence). The CDR3 sequence is 13 residues long. V dropped 3 bases and J dropped 0 bases, with 3 bases sitting between them. This chain's CDR3 is CASSLSSYNEQFF. The DNA of the CDR3 is TGTGCCAGCAGTTTGAGCTCCTACAATGAGCAGTTCTTC.

The chain recombines TRBV6-1 with TRBJ1-5; 7 bases agree with TRBD1. Germline loops: CDR1 MNHNS, CDR2 SASEGT. After removal of 4 bases from V and 0 bases from J, the junction contained 15 bases not matched to a gene. This CDR3 spans 19 amino acids. CDR3 in DNA: TGTGCCAGCAGTGGAAGGACAGGTCCCCAGGGCTATAGCAATCAGCCCCAGCATTTT. This encodes CASSGRTGPQGYSNQPQHF.

The rearrangement joins TRBV19 to TRBJ1-1, with 7 bases identical to TRBD1. With V trimmed by 5 bases and J by 5 bases, 14 bases remained unmatched. The CDR3 sequence is 16 residues long. Germline V lookup: CDR1 LNHDA, CDR2 SQIVND (reference sequence). The CDR3 nucleotides read TGTGCCAGTAGTTCCGATCTTGACAGGGAATGGACTGAAGCTTTCTTT. Its translation: CASSSDLDREWTEAFF.